The TCR beta chain under discussion was sequenced for a study of OX40 agonist ivuxolimab in advanced cancers. Study overall: Therapy given before enrollment (anti-PD-1, anti-PD-L1 or anti-CTLA-4) was allowed, and 40% had some.

TCRdb's table, derived via immunoSEQ multiplex PCR, lists solely in-frame clones and lacks some. The table has 68,000 or so clones, about 82% seen once; the top ten hold under 13%. Per germline, CDR1 LNHDA and CDR2 SQIVND (reference sequence). The CDR3 extends over 17 amino acids. The V end was cut by 1 base, the J end by 5 bases, with 20 bases between. The rearrangement uses TRBV19 and TRBJ2-5; D is unclear. The input for sequencing was CD4+ or CD8+ T cells sorted from blood, taken in a trial of the OX40 agonist ivuxolimab. This TCR derives from an adult with an advanced solid tumor such as melanoma, head and neck, liver or kidney cancer. This CDR3 reads CASSIGRRADLLETQYF. CDR3 in DNA: TGTGCCAGTAGTATAGGACGTAGGGCAGACCTATTGGAGACCCAGTACTTC.